These 32 T cell receptor beta chains originate from one sample sequenced in a study of T-cell reconstitution after alpha-beta-depleted transplantation in children. Unique molecular identifiers were incorporated when the TCRbeta library was constructed. A single record per CDR3 protein comes from TCRdb applying MiXCR to the PCR reads. The sample has a few hundred thousand distinct CDR3 sequences, 15% to 20% seen once. The sample in question was PBMCs, mostly from graft donor cells, obtained 360 days after TCRalphabeta/CD19-depleted stem cell transplant. Source of these receptors: a boy younger than two who had a stem cell transplant for Wiskott-Aldrich syndrome, so the T cells may come from the graft donor.

This clonotype was seen at least ten times. The rearrangement links TRBV4-2 to TRBJ2-2; a possible D gene is TRBD2 (5 bases). There are 17 residues in the CDR3. Germline V CDR1 and CDR2: LGHNA, YNFKEQ. Trimming took off 0 bases at V and 0 bases at J, with 11 bases between the two ends. The CDR3 DNA sequence: TGTGCCAGCAGCCAAGATGCTAGCTGGTCGAACACCGGGGAGCTGTTTTTT. Translation gives CASSQDASWSNTGELFF.

This clonotype was observed a few times. This chain links TRBV5-1 with TRBJ1-1; D is undetermined. The CDR3 spans 15 residues. Germline CDR1 and CDR2: SGHRS and YFSETQ. V gave up 4 bases and J gave up 2 bases, with 15 bases separating them. This CDR3 is CASSPGSGFNTEAFF. The CDR3 DNA reads TGCGCCAGCAGCCCGGGGAGTGGGTTCAACACTGAAGCTTTCTTT.

This clonotype was observed a few times. The V call is TRBV4-3, the J call TRBJ2-5, with D possibly called TRBD1 or TRBD2 (5 bases each). In germline, CDR1 is LGHNA, CDR2 YSLEER. The CDR3 is 15 residues long. V was cut by 1 base and J by 1 base, with 10 bases left in between. In DNA, the CDR3 is TGCGCCAGCAGCCAAGGGAGGACAACCCAAGAGACCCAGTACTTC. Translation gives CASSQGRTTQETQYF.

This clonotype appeared a few times. This rearrangement joins TRBV5-1 to TRBJ2-7; the D is unclear. Trimming took off 0 bases at V and 2 bases at J, with 9 bases between the two ends. The germline V gene encodes CDR1 SGHRS and CDR2 YFSETQ. This CDR3 has 14 amino acids. The CDR3 DNA sequence: TGCGCCAGCAGCTTGGAGACGCCCGCCTACGAGCAGTACTTC. Its translation is CASSLETPAYEQYF. Full variable domain (outside the CDR3, taken from reference TRBV5-1 and TRBJ2-7): KAGVTQTPRYLIKTRGQQVTLSCSPISGHRSVSWYQQTPGQGLQFLFEYFSETQRNKGNFPGRFSGRQFSNSRSEMNVSTLELGDSALYLCASSLETPAYEQYFGPGTRLTVT.

This chain uses TRBV7-2 with TRBJ2-5; 8 nucleotides align to TRBD2. Germline loops: CDR1 SGHTA, CDR2 FQGNSA. V lost 0 bases to trimming and J lost 7 bases; unmatched junction nucleotides: 10. The CDR3 is 16 residues long. The CDR3 DNA follows: TGTGCCAGCAGCTTAGCGAGAAGCGGGGGTGTGGGGACCCAGTACTTC. Protein product: CASSLARSGGVGTQYF. Complete variable domain (other parts from reference TRBV7-2 and TRBJ2-5): GAGVSQSPSNKVTEKGKDVELRCDPISGHTALYWYRQSLGQGLEFLIYFQGNSAPDKSGLPSDRFSAERTGGSVSTLTIQRTQQEDSAVYLCASSLARSGGVGTQYFGPGTRLLVL.

This clonotype was detected only a few times. The chain uses TRBV28 and TRBJ2-7; D gene uncertain. CDR1 is MDHEN, CDR2 SYDVKM, per germline. This CDR3 comprises 10 residues. V was cut by 4 bases and J by 8 bases, with 6 bases left in between. CDR3 region: CASSCPKQYF. CDR3 nucleotide sequence: TGTGCCAGCAGTTGCCCAAAGCAGTACTTC.

This sequence joins TRBV6-6 and TRBJ2-1; the match to TRBD1 covers 7 bases. Germline CDR1 and CDR2: MNHNY and SVGAGI (reference sequence). The trim removed 7 bases at V and 8 bases at J, leaving 8 bases unmatched. The CDR3 consists of 13 residues. The CDR3 region has the DNA TGTGCCAGCATACCGACAGGGTGGGATGAGCAGTTCTTC. This sequence encodes CASIPTGWDEQFF.

V gene TRBV6-1 combines with J gene TRBJ2-2; D tentatively reads TRBD1 or TRBD2 (6 bases each). The CDR3 covers 14 residues. With 6 bases removed from V and 9 bases from J, the gap between germline ends came to 17 bases. Germline values: CDR1 MNHNS, CDR2 SASEGT. The CDR3 spells CASRRTRGGRELFF. The DNA of the CDR3 is TGTGCCAGCAGGCGAACCAGGGGAGGCAGGGAGCTGTTTTTT.

The chain couples TRBV10-3 to TRBJ2-1, with 7 positions matching TRBD2. Looked up from germline, CDR1 is ENHRY and CDR2 is SYGVKD. This CDR3 spans 13 amino acids. Trimming cost V 2 bases and J 10 bases; bases outside gene matches: 5. The CDR3 DNA sequence: TGTGCCATCAGTGAGGCGGGTAGCGGGGAGCAGTTCTTC. Translated, it gives CAISEAGSGEQFF.

This clonotype has a handful of counts. V gene TRBV7-9 combines with J gene TRBJ2-2, with 7 bases lining up with TRBD1. The CDR3 has 17 amino acids. V was pared by 8 bases and J by 0 bases, with 12 bases of the junction left unmatched. Germline-derived CDR1 and CDR2 are SEHNR and FQNEAQ (reference sequence). CDR3 in amino acids: CASGAPEGAANTGELFF. CDR3 nucleotide sequence: TGTGCCAGCGGCGCTCCTGAGGGGGCTGCGAACACCGGGGAGCTGTTTTTT.

This clonotype was counted only a few times. The V call is TRBV5-1, the J call TRBJ2-1, with 8 bases aligning to TRBD1. The CDR3 has 15 residues. The germline gives CDR1 SGHRS, CDR2 YFSETQ. Trimming cost V 5 bases and J 8 bases; bases outside gene matches: 12. The CDR3: CASRAGTGLFDEQFF. The CDR3 bases are TGCGCCAGCAGGGCCGGGACAGGCCTTTTCGATGAGCAGTTCTTC. The complete variable domain, with remaining parts taken from reference TRBV5-1 and TRBJ2-1, reads KAGVTQTPRYLIKTRGQQVTLSCSPISGHRSVSWYQQTPGQGLQFLFEYFSETQRNKGNFPGRFSGRQFSNSRSEMNVSTLELGDSALYLCASRAGTGLFDEQFFGPGTRLTVL.

The chain recombines TRBV6-2 or TRBV6-3 with TRBJ2-4; 7 bases line up with TRBD1. This CDR3 contains 17 residues. Germline V gives CDR1 MNHEY, CDR2 SVGEGT. With 0 bases clipped from V and 3 bases from J, the junction kept 8 bases outside the gene matches. The CDR3 bases are TGTGCCAGCAGTTACTCTGGACAGGCCGTGGGCAAAAACATTCAGTACTTC. This sequence encodes CASSYSGQAVGKNIQYF.

V and J are TRBV12-3 or TRBV12-4 and TRBJ2-5; 8 bases are a match to TRBD1. J was trimmed by 3 bases and V by 6 bases; bases with no gene match: 9. The CDR3 totals 15 residues. DNA for the CDR3: TGTGCCAGCAGCCTTTCGGACAGGGATGAAGAGACCCAGTACTTC. This translates into CASSLSDRDEETQYF.

This clonotype has only a few counts. The chain joins TRBV27 to TRBJ2-7; the match to TRBD2 covers 7 bases. The CDR3 spans 14 residues. Per the germline V gene, CDR1 is MNHEY and CDR2 is SMNVEV (reference sequence). V lost 6 bases, J lost 1 base, and 6 bases stayed unmatched. DNA of the CDR3: TGTGCCAGCAGAGCGGGGCAACCTTCCTACGAGCAGTACTTC. Protein product: CASRAGQPSYEQYF.

This chain links TRBV2 with TRBJ2-1, with D perhaps TRBD2 (5 bases). The CDR3 length is 15 residues. Trimming stripped 2 bases from V and 8 bases from J, with 16 bases between. CDR1 is SNHLY and CDR2 is FYNNEI in the germline V gene. Here the CDR3 reads CASSELNGKLDEQFF. CDR3 DNA sequence: TGTGCCAGCAGTGAATTAAACGGGAAACTCGATGAGCAGTTCTTC.

There are a few counts of this clonotype. The rearrangement joins TRBV11-2 to TRBJ2-7; no clear D gene. Trimming stripped 5 bases from V and 2 bases from J, with 16 bases between. The CDR3 runs 15 residues. The V gene's germline CDR1 is SGHAT and CDR2 FQNNGV. CDR3 sequence reads: CASSPLGLLPYEQYF. As DNA, the CDR3 is TGTGCCAGCAGCCCCCTGGGCCTTCTACCCTACGAGCAGTACTTC. The full variable domain, completed using reference TRBV11-2 and TRBJ2-7, is EAGVAQSPRYKIIEKRQSVAFWCNPISGHATLYWYQQILGQGPKLLIQFQNNGVVDDSQLPKDRFSAERLKGVDSTLKIQPAKLEDSAVYLCASSPLGLLPYEQYFGPGTRLTVT.

V gene TRBV11-2 combines with J gene TRBJ2-2; tentative D call: TRBD2 (6 bases). The CDR3 consists of 14 residues. Trimming removed 5 bases from V and 3 bases from J, with 10 bases in between. Germline V gene lookup returns CDR1 SGHAT and CDR2 FQNNGV. CDR3 nucleotide sequence: TGTGCCAGCAGCCTGGGACTTTACACCGGGGAGCTGTTTTTT. It encodes CASSLGLYTGELFF.

For this clonotype: An end of the junction does not agree with germline; a read error may underlie this. The chain recombines TRBV28 with TRBJ2-7; tentative D call: TRBD2 (5 bases). CDR3 length: 13 amino acids. Germline V lookup: CDR1 MDHEN, CDR2 SYDVKM. The CDR3 DNA sequence: TGTGCCAGCAGTTCCCAAGAGGCAGGAGGCTGCACCTTC. As protein: CASSSQEAGGCTF.

The V gene is TRBV18, the J gene TRBJ2-7, with D hard to call. The germline V gene has CDR1 KGHSH and CDR2 LQKENI. This CDR3 region has 16 residues. Between the trimmed V and J ends, which lost 2 bases and 6 bases, there was a span of 20 bases. CDR3 nucleotide sequence: TGTGCCAGCTCACCAATCTTCGGTTCCTCAATGGGCGAGCAGTACTTC. This codes for CASSPIFGSSMGEQYF.

J is TRBJ2-2 and V is TRBV24-1; D unclear. The CDR3 extends over 19 amino acids. V lost 3 bases and J lost 4, with 23 bases in between. Germline V CDR1 and CDR2: KGHDR, SFDVKD. CDR3 sequence: CATSDPDLLRGSGTGELFF. The CDR3 DNA reads TGTGCCACCAGTGATCCTGACCTCTTACGCGGCTCGGGCACCGGGGAGCTGTTTTTT.

This clonotype was observed a handful of times. This chain uses TRBV12-3 or TRBV12-4 with TRBJ2-5; D is unclear. This CDR3 has 17 amino acids. V was pared by 3 bases and J by 4 bases, with 21 bases between. CDR3 sequence reads: CASSFGSRVRVGETQYF. CDR3 nucleotides: TGTGCCAGCAGTTTTGGTTCACGGGTGCGTGTCGGAGAGACCCAGTACTTC.

This clonotype was observed a few times. The chain is built from TRBV20-1 and TRBJ2-2; 8 nucleotides line up with TRBD2. Germline CDR1 is DFQATT and CDR2 is SNEGSKA (reference sequence). Trimming removed 2 bases from V and 4 bases from J; junction bases left unmatched: 6. The CDR3 sequence is 15 residues long. CDR3 loop: CSARPGLAPTGELFF. Here the CDR3 DNA reads TGCAGTGCTAGACCAGGACTAGCCCCCACCGGGGAGCTGTTTTTT.

The J gene is TRBJ2-1, the V gene TRBV11-1; 13 nucleotides agree with TRBD2. Germline CDR1 SGHAT, CDR2 FQDESV (reference sequence). The CDR3 is made up of 19 amino acids. The junction had 14 bases not matched to a gene; V was cut back by 1 base and J by 8 bases. The CDR3 sequence: CASSLERASGTSGVYEQFF. The DNA for the CDR3 is TGTGCCAGCAGCTTAGAAAGGGCGTCTGGGACTAGCGGGGTCTATGAGCAGTTCTTC.

This clonotype came up many times. The CDR3 DNA sequence: TGCAGTGCTAGAGACCTGGGGGATAGCGGCGCCTACGAGCAGTACTTC. This sequence encodes CSARDLGDSGAYEQYF. The gene calls are TRBV20-1 and TRBJ2-7, with a possible D match to TRBD2 (6 bases). CDR3 length: 16 residues. Germline V lookup: CDR1 DFQATT, CDR2 SNEGSKA (reference sequence). The V and J ends lost 0 bases and 2 bases respectively, with 17 bases between them.

The V and J genes are TRBV6-1 and TRBJ1-2; TRBD1 agrees at 8 bases. Per germline, CDR1 MNHNS and CDR2 SASEGT. Trimming removed 4 bases from V and 12 bases from J; junction bases left unmatched: 4. The CDR3 runs to 11 residues. CDR3 protein: CASSGAGGHTF. CDR3 DNA sequence: TGTGCCAGCAGTGGGGCAGGGGGCCACACCTTC.

The V and J genes are TRBV13 and TRBJ2-2, with 11 nucleotides matching TRBD1. With V trimmed by 5 bases and J by 7 bases, 6 bases remained unmatched. The V gene's germline CDR1 is PRHDT and CDR2 FYEKMQ (reference sequence). This CDR3 has 15 amino acids. Here the CDR3 DNA reads TGTGCCAGCAGCCCAGGACAGGGGGCGAACGGGGAGCTGTTTTTT. It codes for CASSPGQGANGELFF.

In its sample, this clonotype was seen a few times. The chain employs TRBV6-5 and TRBJ2-7, with D perhaps given as TRBD1 or TRBD2 (5 bases each). Trimming pared 0 bases from V and 3 bases from J, leaving 15 bases between. This CDR3 spans 16 amino acids. Germline V gene data show CDR1 as MNHEY and CDR2 as SVGAGI. CDR3 loop: CASSYSSGTFVYEQYF. CDR3 coding DNA: TGTGCCAGCAGTTACTCGAGTGGGACGTTCGTCTACGAGCAGTACTTC.

The V gene is TRBV20-1, the J gene TRBJ2-1; 7 bases are a match to TRBD2. The CDR3 sequence is 14 residues long. Germline V gene data show CDR1 as DFQATT and CDR2 as SNEGSKA (reference sequence). The ends lost 2 bases at V and 4 bases at J; junction bases unmatched: 5. CDR3 loop: CSARSSGFYNEQFF. The CDR3 DNA follows: TGCAGTGCTAGATCTAGCGGTTTTTACAATGAGCAGTTCTTC.

The V call is TRBV5-1, the J call TRBJ2-1, with D unresolved. Trimming shortened V by 4 bases and J by 9 bases, and 20 bases separated the two germline ends. Per germline, CDR1 SGHRS and CDR2 YFSETQ. There are 15 residues in the CDR3. The CDR3 DNA reads as TGCGCCAGCAGCCGGCTGTGGAATTTTGGTTTTGAGCAGTTCTTC. This codes for CASSRLWNFGFEQFF.

V usage is TRBV5-1 and J usage is TRBJ2-3; the D gene could be TRBD1 or TRBD2 (6 bases each). The CDR3 consists of 15 residues. The V and J ends lost 3 bases and 2 bases respectively, with 13 bases between them. The germline V gene has CDR1 SGHRS and CDR2 YFSETQ. The DNA for the CDR3 is TGCGCCAGCAGCTGGGGGCTAGCGTTCACAGATACGCAGTATTTT. It encodes CASSWGLAFTDTQYF.

V and J are TRBV28 and TRBJ2-4; 7 nucleotides line up with TRBD1. CDR1 is MDHEN, CDR2 SYDVKM, per germline. CDR3 length: 18 amino acids. The V gene end was trimmed by 7 bases and the J gene end by 1 base; junction bases not matched to a gene: 16. CDR3 nucleotide sequence: TGTGCCAGCACCTGGGGGACAGAAAGGGGCATGGCCAAAAACATTCAGTACTTC. This gives the protein CASTWGTERGMAKNIQYF.

There are a few counts of this clonotype. The V and J genes are TRBV20-1 and TRBJ2-7; 13 bases fit TRBD2. V gave up 6 bases and J gave up 0 bases; unmatched junction bases: 5. The CDR3 length is 15 residues. Germline V gene lookup returns CDR1 DFQATT and CDR2 SNEGSKA (reference sequence). The chain's CDR3 is CSARTSGGPSYEQYF. The CDR3 bases are TGCAGTGCCCGGACTAGCGGGGGCCCCTCCTACGAGCAGTACTTC.